A few counts support the clone carrying this T cell receptor beta chain. The antigen remains unidentified. V shed 4 bases and J shed 6 bases, with 20 bases lying between them. The CDR3 runs to 15 residues. Germline loops: CDR1 SGHRS, CDR2 YFSETQ. The data derive from a study of T-cell reconstitution after alpha-beta-depleted transplantation in children. Unique molecular identifiers were incorporated during preparation of the TCRbeta library. TCRdb called the PCR reads again in MiXCR, with one record for every CDR3 protein. The table includes 780,000 or so distinct CDR3 sequences, less than 20% detected once. Study results and limitations: Several hundred expanded graft clones reportedly supplied alpha-beta T cells about two months after transplant.

The sequencing used PBMCs, mostly from graft donor cells, collected 360 days after TCRalphabeta/CD19-depleted stem cell transplant. The J gene is TRBJ2-7, the V gene TRBV5-1, with D possibly being TRBD1 (5 bases). This TCR was recovered from a male patient between 5 and 17 years old who had a stem cell transplant for acute lymphoblastic leukemia, so the T cells may come from the graft donor. The CDR3 loop is CASSPGPRAFLEQYF. In nucleotides, the CDR3 is TGCGCCAGCAGCCCCGGGCCCAGGGCTTTTCTCGAGCAGTACTTC. Combining the CDR3 with reference TRBV5-1 and TRBJ2-7 gives the whole variable domain KAGVTQTPRYLIKTRGQQVTLSCSPISGHRSVSWYQQTPGQGLQFLFEYFSETQRNKGNFPGRFSGRQFSNSRSEMNVSTLELGDSALYLCASSPGPRAFLEQYFGPGTRLTVT.